What follows are 13 T cell receptor beta chains derived from one specimen sequenced in a study of circulating and synovial CD4+ cells in juvenile arthritis. This table comes from immunoSEQ multiplex PCR, and its TCRdb copy is limited to in-frame clones, with some not included. The table has about 14,000 clones, approximately 88% seen once. The sequenced sample was CD4+ T cells from synovial fluid. Receptor source: a human patient with juvenile idiopathic arthritis. Some clones in this sample may be carry-over from other donors' samples.

This clone was recorded a few times. The V gene is TRBV7-3, the J gene TRBJ2-3; TRBD2 matches at 13 bases. Trimming took 2 bases from V and 6 from J; bases not matched to a gene: 5. The CDR3 covers 16 residues. Germline values: CDR1 SGHTA, CDR2 FQGTGA. In DNA, the CDR3 is TGTGCCAGCAGCTTACTAGGACTAGCGGGGGCTGATACGCAGTATTTT. This encodes CASSLLGLAGADTQYF.

This clone was seen just once. The chain couples TRBV7-2 to TRBJ1-5, with 7 nucleotides matching TRBD1. This CDR3 comprises 15 residues. Germline CDR1 is SGHTA and CDR2 is FQGNSA. With V trimmed by 5 bases and J by 2 bases, 6 bases remained unmatched. The CDR3 DNA is TGTGCCAGCAGCAGTGGACAGGTGGGCAATCAGCCCCAGCATTTT. Translated: CASSSGQVGNQPQHF.

J is TRBJ2-1 and V is TRBV6-5; 12 bases are shared with TRBD2. This CDR3 has 15 residues. The V gene's germline CDR1 is MNHEY and CDR2 SVGAGI. Trimming at V came to 6 bases and at J to 8 bases, leaving 8 bases not matched to a gene. The CDR3 reads CASSLLAGGIHEQFF. CDR3 nucleotides: TGTGCCAGCAGCTTACTAGCGGGGGGAATCCATGAGCAGTTCTTC.

V usage is TRBV7-3 and J usage is TRBJ1-2; 10 positions match TRBD1. The CDR3 loop spans 15 amino acids. Germline V gives CDR1 SGHTA, CDR2 FQGTGA. V was clipped by 4 bases and J by 8 bases; unmatched bases: 10. CDR3 DNA: TGTGCCAGCAGCTACGAAGGGACAGGGGTAGAAGGCTACACCTTC. Its protein is CASSYEGTGVEGYTF.

The chain recombines TRBV5-4 with TRBJ1-4, with D possibly TRBD1 on 5 matching bases. The CDR3 spans 13 residues. V was trimmed by 2 bases and J by 8 bases, leaving 10 bases between them. The germline gives CDR1 SGHNT, CDR2 YYREEE (reference sequence). CDR3 DNA: TGTGCCAGCAGCTTCGGAGGGACCGAAAAACTGTTTTTT. It encodes CASSFGGTEKLFF.

This clone came up a few times. The chain is built from TRBV19 and TRBJ1-2; perhaps TRBD1 as D (6 bases). Germline CDR1 and CDR2: LNHDA and SQIVND (reference sequence). Trimming pared 0 bases from V and 9 bases from J, leaving 11 bases between. This CDR3 is built from 13 residues. The CDR3 nucleotides read TGTGCCAGTAGTATAGAGCACAGGGCCCGCTACACCTTC. Its translation: CASSIEHRARYTF.

This chain joins TRBV5-5 and TRBJ1-2; a possible D gene is TRBD1 (5 bases). The V gene lost 6 bases and the J gene lost 6 bases, with 15 bases spanning the gap. This CDR3 region has 13 residues. Germline V CDR1 and CDR2: SGHKS, YYEKEE (reference sequence). The CDR3 is CASTTRGEDGYTF. DNA for the CDR3: TGTGCCAGCACCACTCGGGGGGAGGATGGCTACACCTTC.

A remark on this clone: Other DNA sequences within the sample encode an identical CDR3. This rearrangement joins TRBV11-2 to TRBJ1-6; D is unclear. Germline assignment: CDR1 SGHAT and CDR2 FQNNGV. The CDR3 is made up of 13 amino acids. Trimming stripped 1 base from V and 13 bases from J, with 11 bases between. CDR3 bases: TGTGCCAGCAGCTTAGGCCTTGAGGCCCCCCTCCACTTT. Translating it yields CASSLGLEAPLHF.

This clone was seen a few times. This chain connects TRBV6-5 to TRBJ1-1; no firm D call. Germline V lookup: CDR1 MNHEY, CDR2 SVGAGI. Trimming removed 0 bases at V and 3 bases at J, with 11 bases between. The CDR3 covers 15 residues. The CDR3 region is CASSYSTIRDTEAFF. The CDR3 DNA reads as TGTGCCAGCAGTTACTCAACGATACGGGACACTGAAGCTTTCTTT.

The chain has TRBV7-6 and TRBJ2-7; TRBD1 matches 7 bases. The CDR3 sequence is 16 residues long. V was clipped by 1 base and J by 2 bases; unmatched bases: 8. The germline V gene encodes CDR1 SGHVS and CDR2 FNYEAQ. DNA for the CDR3: TGTGCCAGCAGCTTAGTGTCCTCGGGACAGACCTACGAGCAGTACTTC. Encoded protein: CASSLVSSGQTYEQYF.

The chain employs TRBV15 and TRBJ2-5; D possibly corresponds to TRBD1 (6 bases). Germline loops: CDR1 LNHNV, CDR2 YYDKDF (reference sequence). With 5 bases removed from V and 3 bases from J, the gap between germline ends came to 13 bases. The CDR3 length is 14 residues. The DNA of the CDR3 is TGTGCCACCAGCCCCGGTAGGGGGAAAGAGACCCAGTACTTC. Residues: CATSPGRGKETQYF.

In DNA, the CDR3 is TGTGCCAGCAGCTTGGGACTTTCCGGGGAGCTGTTTTTT. As protein: CASSLGLSGELFF. The rearrangement links TRBV5-4 to TRBJ2-2, with D unclear. Trimming cost V 0 bases and J 6 bases, with 6 bases left between them. Germline CDR1 is SGHNT and CDR2 is YYREEE (reference sequence). This CDR3 has 13 amino acids.

The chain combines TRBV4-3 with TRBJ2-2, with 7 bases fitting TRBD2. The CDR3 length is 17 residues. V gave up 0 bases and J gave up 7 bases; unmatched junction bases: 11. Germline V gives CDR1 LGHNA, CDR2 YSLEER. The CDR3 here is CASSQDGWGGVIGELFF. As DNA, the CDR3 is TGCGCCAGCAGCCAAGATGGCTGGGGGGGAGTAATCGGGGAGCTGTTTTTT.